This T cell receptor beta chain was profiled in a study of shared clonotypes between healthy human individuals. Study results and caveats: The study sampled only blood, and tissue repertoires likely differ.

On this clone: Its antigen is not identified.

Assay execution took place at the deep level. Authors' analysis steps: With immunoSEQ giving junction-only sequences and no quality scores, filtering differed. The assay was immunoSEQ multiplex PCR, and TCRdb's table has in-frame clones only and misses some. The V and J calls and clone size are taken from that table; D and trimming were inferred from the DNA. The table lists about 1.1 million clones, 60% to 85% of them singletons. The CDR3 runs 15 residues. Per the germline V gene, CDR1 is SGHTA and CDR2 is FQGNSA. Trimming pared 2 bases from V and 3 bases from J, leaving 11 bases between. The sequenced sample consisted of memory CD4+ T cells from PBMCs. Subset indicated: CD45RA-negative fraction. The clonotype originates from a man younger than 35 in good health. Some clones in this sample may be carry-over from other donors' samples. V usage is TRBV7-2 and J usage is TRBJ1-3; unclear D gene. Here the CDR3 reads CASSLRSGSGNTIYF. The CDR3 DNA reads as TGTGCCAGCAGCTTACGGTCGGGAAGTGGAAACACCATATATTTT. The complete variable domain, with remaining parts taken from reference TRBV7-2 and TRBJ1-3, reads GAGVSQSPSNKVTEKGKDVELRCDPISGHTALYWYRQSLGQGLEFLIYFQGNSAPDKSGLPSDRFSAERTGGSVSTLTIQRTQQEDSAVYLCASSLRSGSGNTIYFGEGSWLTVV.